Listed here are 19 T cell receptor beta chains from one sample, sequenced in a study of shared clonotypes between healthy human individuals. Repertoires were generated with immunoSEQ multiplex PCR, while TCRdb's copy carries only in-frame clones and drops some. The table records over 2 million clones, around 93% of them present only once. Sequencing was carried out using naive CD4+ T cells from PBMCs. Sample subset: CD45RA+ positively selected. These receptors came from a man in his late teens or twenties in good health. Some clones in this sample may be carry-over from other donors' samples.

J is TRBJ1-1 and V is TRBV6-1; D is ambiguous. The germline V and J ends were trimmed by 3 bases and 3 bases, with 14 bases remaining between them. Germline assignment: CDR1 MNHNS and CDR2 SASEGT. CDR3 length: 15 amino acids. CDR3 nucleotide sequence: TGTGCCAGCAGTGATACAGACTACATGGACACTGAAGCTTTCTTT. It yields the protein CASSDTDYMDTEAFF.

This chain uses TRBV14 with TRBJ2-7; 9 bases map to TRBD1. The CDR3 has 15 residues. J gave up 3 bases and V 4 bases, and 7 bases lay outside the gene matches. Germline V gene lookup returns CDR1 SGHDN and CDR2 FVKESK. In DNA, the CDR3 is TGTGCCAGCAGCCCACCGGGGACAGGGAGCTACGAGCAGTACTTC. Translated, it gives CASSPPGTGSYEQYF.

The gene calls are TRBV4-3 and TRBJ1-5; D is ambiguous. V dropped 3 bases and J dropped 4 bases, with 10 bases sitting between them. From germline, CDR1 is LGHNA and CDR2 YSLEER. This CDR3 comprises 14 residues. The CDR3 DNA sequence: TGCGCCAGCAGCCAGGGGTCGCGTAATCAGCCCCAGCATTTT. The encoded protein is CASSQGSRNQPQHF.

The chain is built from TRBV4-1 and TRBJ1-1; D gene unclear. The CDR3 runs 12 residues. CDR1 is MGHRA, CDR2 YSYEKL, per germline. V gave up 3 bases and J gave up 8 bases, with 10 bases separating them. DNA for the CDR3: TGCGCCAGCAGCCAGGACTGGACCGAAGCTTTCTTT. It yields the protein CASSQDWTEAFF.

This clone is a singleton in its sample. The chain's CDR3 is CASSLGGGAIAKNIQYF. The DNA for the CDR3 is TGTGCCAGCAGCTTGGGCGGGGGTGCCATAGCCAAAAACATTCAGTACTTC. The chain has TRBV5-4 and TRBJ2-4, with 7 bases aligning to TRBD2. V lost 0 bases to trimming and J lost 0 bases; unmatched junction nucleotides: 6. This CDR3 contains 17 residues. CDR1 SGHNT and CDR2 YYREEE come from the germline V gene (reference sequence).

V gene TRBV2 combines with J gene TRBJ2-4; no clear D gene. The CDR3 has 14 amino acids. CDR1 SNHLY and CDR2 FYNNEI come from the germline V gene. V was pared by 4 bases and J by 0 bases, with 7 bases between. DNA of the CDR3: TGTGCCAGCAGTGGGCGAGCAGCCAAAAACATTCAGTACTTC. This sequence encodes CASSGRAAKNIQYF.

V gene TRBV27 combines with J gene TRBJ1-4, with D possibly TRBD1 on 6 matching bases. CDR1 MNHEY and CDR2 SMNVEV come from the germline V gene (reference sequence). The CDR3 covers 15 residues. Trimming took 6 bases from V and 9 from J, leaving 20 bases between them. This CDR3 reads CASSQRVSTGQKLFF. The CDR3 nucleotides read TGTGCCAGCAGCCAGAGGGTCTCGACAGGTCAAAAACTGTTTTTT.

This sequence joins TRBV5-6 and TRBJ1-3; D gene unclear. This CDR3 spans 14 amino acids. Germline V gene data show CDR1 as SGHDT and CDR2 as YYEEEE. V was pared by 4 bases and J by 2 bases, with 10 bases between. CDR3 sequence: CASSRTSAGNTIYF. CDR3 bases: TGTGCCAGCAGCAGGACTTCGGCTGGAAACACCATATATTTT.

This chain joins TRBV2 and TRBJ2-5; D is ambiguous. Germline V lookup: CDR1 SNHLY, CDR2 FYNNEI. The V gene lost 0 bases and the J gene lost 4 bases, with 12 bases spanning the gap. This CDR3 is 15 amino acids long. In DNA, the CDR3 is TGTGCCAGCAGTGAAGCAAGGTACCTGGGAGAGACCCAGTACTTC. It yields the protein CASSEARYLGETQYF.

The J gene is TRBJ2-6, the V gene TRBV27; D remains ambiguous. This CDR3 comprises 16 residues. Trimming removed 1 base from V and 2 bases from J, with 9 bases in between. In germline, CDR1 is MNHEY, CDR2 SMNVEV (reference sequence). The CDR3 DNA follows: TGTGCCAGCAGTTTATTTGGGGTAGCTGGGGCCAACGTCCTGACTTTC. Protein: CASSLFGVAGANVLTF. Combining the CDR3 with reference TRBV27 and TRBJ2-6 gives the whole variable domain EAQVTQNPRYLITVTGKKLTVTCSQNMNHEYMSWYRQDPGLGLRQIYYSMNVEVTDKGDVPEGYKVSRKEKRNFPLILESPSPNQTSLYFCASSLFGVAGANVLTFGAGSRLTVL.

The sample holds one count of this clone. DNA for the CDR3: TGTGCCAGCAGCGCCTACAGGGGGCGTCAAGAGACCCAGTACTTC. It translates to CASSAYRGRQETQYF. The chain carries TRBV7-2 and TRBJ2-5, with 9 nucleotides matching TRBD1. Unmatched junction bases numbered 6, after V lost 5 bases and J lost 2 bases. CDR1 and CDR2 from the germline V gene are SGHTA and FQGNSA. The length of the CDR3 is 15 residues.

The rearrangement joins TRBV19 to TRBJ2-7, with D maybe TRBD1 (6 bases). The CDR3 is 15 residues long. Germline V gene data show CDR1 as LNHDA and CDR2 as SQIVND (reference sequence). The V end lost 3 bases, the J end lost 0 bases, and 12 bases lay between the germline ends. CDR3 nucleotide sequence: TGTGCCAGTAGTATGGACAGCTTTAGCTCCTACGAGCAGTACTTC. This translates into CASSMDSFSSYEQYF.

The chain couples TRBV4-1 to TRBJ1-2, with TRBD1 matching 11 bases. The CDR3 has 15 amino acids. Germline CDR1 is MGHRA and CDR2 is YSYEKL. The junction had 2 bases not matched to a gene; V was cut back by 0 bases and J by 5 bases. CDR3 loop: CASSQEGQGDYGYTF. CDR3 coding DNA: TGCGCCAGCAGCCAAGAGGGACAGGGGGATTATGGCTACACCTTC.

The chain employs TRBV7-3 and TRBJ2-2; no definite D call. CDR1 and CDR2 from the germline V gene are SGHTA and FQGTGA. This CDR3 region has 16 residues. With 1 base removed from V and 2 bases from J, the gap between germline ends came to 11 bases. CDR3 coding DNA: TGTGCCAGCAGCTTAAACAGCCCGCATAACACCGGGGAGCTGTTTTTT. It encodes CASSLNSPHNTGELFF.

This chain links TRBV7-2 with TRBJ2-3; D is uncertain. This CDR3 is built from 15 residues. From germline, CDR1 is SGHTA and CDR2 FQGNSA. V was cut by 1 base and J by 0 bases, with 8 bases left in between. Written as DNA, the CDR3 is TGTGCCAGCAGCTTAGTCCAGATTAGCACAGATACGCAGTATTTT. Translation gives CASSLVQISTDTQYF.

The chain links TRBV5-4 to TRBJ2-3; 8 bases line up with TRBD2. Germline V lookup: CDR1 SGHNT, CDR2 YYREEE (reference sequence). The J segment lost 7 bases and the V segment lost 0 bases, leaving 7 bases of the junction unmatched. The CDR3 has 15 amino acids. CDR3 nucleotides: TGTGCCAGCAGCTTGGGCGGGGGGCGGACAAATACGCAGTATTTT. Translating gives CASSLGGGRTNTQYF.

The rearrangement uses TRBV9 and TRBJ2-7; no clear D gene. The germline V and J ends were trimmed by 0 bases and 0 bases, with 13 bases remaining between them. Per the germline V gene, CDR1 is SGDLS and CDR2 is YYNGEE. The CDR3 length is 16 residues. The CDR3 loop is CASSVGGGATSYEQYF. For the CDR3, the DNA is TGTGCCAGCAGCGTAGGAGGCGGAGCCACCTCCTACGAGCAGTACTTC.

V and J are TRBV19 and TRBJ2-6; D is uncertain. Per germline, CDR1 LNHDA and CDR2 SQIVND (reference sequence). V lost 8 bases, J lost 2 bases, and 10 bases lay in between. The CDR3 totals 14 residues. In DNA form, the CDR3 reads TGTGCCAGTTCCGGAGTTACTGGGGCCAACGTCCTGACTTTC. Translating it yields CASSGVTGANVLTF.

This chain connects TRBV28 to TRBJ2-5; D not certain. Germline V gene sequence: CDR1 MDHEN, CDR2 SYDVKM. CDR3 length: 14 residues. V lost 8 bases and J lost 4, with 17 bases in between. CDR3 region: CASLTQLSGETQYF. The CDR3 coding sequence is TGTGCCAGCCTAACCCAGTTGAGTGGAGAGACCCAGTACTTC.